Described below is a single TCR beta chain sequence and its context. The data were obtained in a study of blood T cell repertoires in COVID-19. For the study at large: Spain, Italy and the United States supplied samples that represented acute and convalescent COVID-19.

TCRdb keeps only in-frame clones here, not all; method: immunoSEQ multiplex PCR. The sample yields over 250,000 clones, about 89% seen once. V trimming: 8 bases; J trimming: 2 bases; junction bases outside the gene matches: 14. Germline CDR1 is ENHRY and CDR2 is SYGVKD. This CDR3 comprises 16 residues. The receptor comes from a woman aged 55 to 70 with acute or convalescent COVID-19. What was sequenced was peripheral blood. The V gene is TRBV10-3, the J gene TRBJ2-5, with 7 bases lining up with TRBD2. CDR3 DNA: TGTGCCATCTCTCCCTCCCGGGGGGAGGGACAAGAGACCCAGTACTTC. Residues: CAISPSRGEGQETQYF.